The 16 T cell receptor beta chains below all came from one sample that was sequenced in a study of blood T cells in healthy people across ages. Primed by a sample-barcoded 5' primer and a J-beta primer mix, a second PCR proceeded for about 7 to 12 cycles. TCRdb processed the 5' RACE reads anew with MiXCR; each CDR3 protein has one entry. The sample lists about 800,000 distinct CDR3 sequences, about 42% occurring once. Sequenced material: blood. Receptor source: a man aged 80 or over in good health.

The J gene is TRBJ2-5, the V gene TRBV20-1; D unclear. Trimming pared 0 bases from V and 2 bases from J, leaving 13 bases between. This CDR3 is 15 amino acids long. Germline lookup yields CDR1 DFQATT and CDR2 SNEGSKA (reference sequence). Here the CDR3 reads CSARDVVTTQETQYF. In DNA, the CDR3 is TGCAGTGCTAGAGATGTTGTAACTACACAAGAGACCCAGTACTTC.

This clonotype was seen many times. The J gene is TRBJ2-1, the V gene TRBV7-2; TRBD2 matches 8 bases. Germline lookup yields CDR1 SGHTA and CDR2 FQGNSA. CDR3 size: 15 residues. The V and J ends lost 3 bases and 0 bases, in that order; junction bases with no gene match: 1. The CDR3 DNA reads TGTGCCAGCAGCTTCACTAGCGGCTCCTACAATGAGCAGTTCTTC. This encodes CASSFTSGSYNEQFF.

This clonotype was counted a few times. The chain has TRBV27 and TRBJ2-5; D might be TRBD1 or TRBD2, each matching 7 bases. The V and J ends lost 4 bases and 3 bases respectively, with 18 bases between them. Germline V gene data show CDR1 as MNHEY and CDR2 as SMNVEV (reference sequence). The CDR3 loop spans 16 amino acids. The CDR3, as DNA: TGTGCCAGCAGTTCCATGACACAGGGGAGGGAAGAGACCCAGTACTTC. Residues: CASSSMTQGREETQYF.

The chain uses TRBV20-1 and TRBJ2-1; TRBD2 is a possible D gene (5 bases). The J call may be in error: the DNA end matches TRBJ2-7 better. The CDR3 consists of 12 residues. Germline V gene sequence: CDR1 DFQATT, CDR2 SNEGSKA (reference sequence). For the CDR3, the DNA is TGCAGTGCTAGAGGAGGGTACAATGAGCAGTACTTC. The encoded protein is CSARGGYNEQYF.

A few counts support this clonotype. V gene TRBV6-5 combines with J gene TRBJ1-1; D is unclear. V was pared by 3 bases and J by 1 base, with 6 bases between. The CDR3 has 13 amino acids. The V gene's germline CDR1 is MNHEY and CDR2 SVGAGI. The CDR3, as DNA: TGTGCCAGCAGTTATACAGAGAACACTGAAGCTTTCTTT. It specifies CASSYTENTEAFF.

The V call is TRBV6-5, the J call TRBJ2-5; 8 bases are shared with TRBD2. Germline CDR1 MNHEY, CDR2 SVGAGI. The CDR3 runs to 17 residues. V lost 4 bases and J lost 3; bases outside the gene matches: 13. In DNA form, the CDR3 reads TGTGCCAGCAGTTCCCCGAGGAAGGGAGCGGGAGAAGAGACCCAGTACTTC. Its protein is CASSSPRKGAGEETQYF.

This chain joins TRBV29-1 and TRBJ2-5; weak D call: TRBD1 (7 bases). Germline values: CDR1 SQVTM, CDR2 ANQGSEA. The CDR3 sequence is 13 residues long. V lost 6 bases and J 5 bases, leaving 16 bases between the germline ends. The CDR3 is CSVLQGSGETQYF. CDR3 nucleotide sequence: TGCAGCGTGTTACAGGGGAGCGGGGAGACCCAGTACTTC.

As regards this clonotype: Given a much more abundant clone one base away, this may be a read error. V is TRBV20-1 and J is TRBJ2-5, with 8 bases aligning to TRBD1. CDR3 length equals 14 residues. CDR1 and CDR2 from the germline V gene are DFQATT and SNEGSKA (reference sequence). Trimming took 5 bases from V and 4 from J; bases not matched to a gene: 9. The CDR3 protein is CSAGAVQGAETQYF. The CDR3 nucleotides are TGCAGTGCTGGGGCTGTTCAGGGGGCAGAGACCCAGTACTTC.

The chain uses TRBV5-5 and TRBJ2-1; the D gene is possibly TRBD2 (5 bases). Per germline, CDR1 SGHKS and CDR2 YYEKEE (reference sequence). CDR3 size: 14 residues. Trimming left V 3 bases short and J 4 bases short, with 11 bases between. The CDR3 nucleotides are TGTGCCAGCAGCTCCTCGGGGATATACAATGAGCAGTTCTTC. Amino acids: CASSSSGIYNEQFF.

As to this clonotype: The junction departs from the called germline gene at one end, perhaps through a read error. The chain carries TRBV4-2 and TRBJ1-4; TRBD1 aligns across 12 bases. CDR3 length: 14 amino acids. Germline V gene sequence: CDR1 LGHNA, CDR2 YNFKEQ. The CDR3: CANSPGTGGEKLFF. CDR3 nucleotides: TGTGCCAACAGCCCCGGGACAGGGGGCGAAAAACTGTTTTTT.

This clonotype was detected many times. The V gene is TRBV12-3 or TRBV12-4, the J gene TRBJ2-5, with D uncertain. This CDR3 is built from 11 residues. Trimming removed 6 bases from V and 2 bases from J, with 4 bases in between. In DNA form, the CDR3 reads TGTGCCAGCAGGGTTCAAGAGACCCAGTACTTC. As protein: CASRVQETQYF.

V and J are TRBV24-1 and TRBJ2-1; tentative D call: TRBD2 (6 bases). The CDR3 runs 14 residues. The V and J ends lost 6 bases and 4 bases respectively, with 12 bases between them. CDR1 and CDR2 from the germline V gene are KGHDR and SFDVKD. The CDR3 is CATSPWEVYNEQFF. The CDR3 coding sequence is TGTGCCACCAGTCCCTGGGAGGTGTACAATGAGCAGTTCTTC.

The rearrangement links TRBV9 to TRBJ2-5; D is unclear. Germline CDR1 SGDLS, CDR2 YYNGEE. CDR3 length: 13 residues. Trimming removed 7 bases at V and 7 bases at J, with 17 bases between. In DNA form, the CDR3 reads TGTGCCAGCTCGCCGGCAGCCTGGGGGACCCAGTACTTC. This codes for CASSPAAWGTQYF.

This clonotype was picked up a small number of times. The junction and the germline gene differ at one end; a read error may be behind it. This sequence joins TRBV7-2 and TRBJ2-7; TRBD1 is a possible D gene (5 bases). The CDR3 has 16 residues. The germline V gene has CDR1 SGHTA and CDR2 FQGNSA. CDR3 bases: TGTGCCAGCAGCGATTACGACAGTGGTGGTGTCTACGAGCGGTACTTC. Translated, it gives CASSDYDSGGVYERYF.

This clonotype turned up a few times. Compared with germline, one end of the junction differs, possibly owing to a read error. The chain links TRBV29-1 to TRBJ2-5; the D gene is possibly TRBD1 (6 bases). Germline V lookup: CDR1 SQVTM, CDR2 ANQGSEA. The CDR3 length is 14 residues. Here the CDR3 reads CSVQEVRGRETQYF. The CDR3 coding sequence is TGCAGCGTTCAAGAGGTCAGGGGTCGAGAGACCCAGTACTTC.

This chain links TRBV5-1 with TRBJ1-1, with D perhaps matching TRBD1 (5 bases). This CDR3 contains 15 residues. V lost 3 bases to trimming and J lost 1 base, with 13 bases between them. CDR1 and CDR2 (germline): SGHRS, YFSETQ. CDR3 DNA sequence: TGCGCCAGCAGCTGGACCACAGGAGGGAACACTGAAGCTTTCTTT. Translation: CASSWTTGGNTEAFF.